Listed below are T cell receptor beta chains from one sample, sequenced in a study of response to subunit inactivated influenza vaccine. TCRdb re-called the RT-PCR reads with MiXCR, one entry per CDR3 protein. Among a few hundred thousand distinct CDR3 sequences, roughly 9.7% were seen once, and the ten largest hold about 12%. This specimen was PBMCs from blood, taken 35 to 45 days after vaccination. These receptors all stem from a man aged 45-65 years who received an inactivated influenza vaccine. CDR3s include the opening cysteine and the closing phenylalanine or tryptophan. A D gene is named only where the DNA matches it firmly. Clone size appears in some rows only: once, few, many, or a class for an expanded clone.

J: TRBJ2-5
D: TRBD2
V: TRBV20-1
size: many
CDR3: CSARILSRTSGGGETQYF
DNA: TGCAGTGCTAGAATCCTCTCTAGGACTAGCGGGGGCGGAGAGACCCAGTACTTC

J: TRBJ2-7
D: NA
V: TRBV7-9
size: few
CDR3: CASTDFRTYEQYF
DNA: TGTGCCAGCACCGATTTTAGGACCTACGAGCAGTACTTC

J: TRBJ2-3
D: NA
V: TRBV6-6
size: NA
CDR3: CASKGHITDTQYF
DNA: TGTGCCAGCAAAGGACACATCACAGATACGCAGTATTTT

J: TRBJ1-2
D: NA
V: TRBV4-1
size: few
CDR3: CASSQVGREVHGYTF
DNA: TGCGCCAGCAGCCAAGTCGGCAGGGAGGTTCATGGCTACACCTTC

J: TRBJ2-7
D: NA
V: TRBV5-1
size: NA
CDR3: CASSPGAVVVGEQYF
DNA: TGCGCCAGCAGCCCCGGGGCGGTTGTAGTGGGCGAGCAGTACTTC

J: TRBJ2-1
D: NA
V: TRBV20-1
size: NA
CDR3: CSARDQWNEQFF
DNA: TGCAGTGCTAGAGATCAGTGGAATGAGCAGTTCTTC

J: TRBJ2-5
D: TRBD2
V: TRBV24-1
size: NA
CDR3: CATSVTTSGSETQYF
DNA: TGTGCCACCAGTGTTACTACTAGCGGGAGTGAGACCCAGTACTTC

J: TRBJ2-7
D: NA
V: TRBV5-1
size: few
CDR3: CASSLDGHYEQYF
DNA: TGCGCCAGCAGCTTGGATGGACACTACGAGCAGTACTTC

J: TRBJ2-1
D: TRBD1
V: TRBV7-6
size: many
CDR3: CASSWVRDRVIDEQFF
DNA: TGTGCCAGCAGCTGGGTCCGGGACAGGGTAATCGATGAGCAGTTCTTC

J: TRBJ2-7
D: NA
V: TRBV5-1
size: NA
CDR3: CASSLVGTGYEQYF
DNA: TGCGCCAGCAGCTTGGTCGGGACCGGTTACGAGCAGTACTTC

J: TRBJ1-1
D: NA
V: TRBV7-6
size: NA
CDR3: CASSPTVQNTEAFF
DNA: TGTGCCAGCAGTCCGACAGTACAGAACACTGAAGCTTTCTTT

J: TRBJ1-1
D: NA
V: TRBV20-1
size: few
CDR3: CSAPPSADTEAFF
DNA: TGCAGTGCCCCCCCCTCGGCGGACACTGAAGCTTTCTTT

J: TRBJ2-1
D: NA
V: TRBV20-1
size: many
CDR3: CSARRFDPVSWNEQFF
DNA: TGCAGTGCTAGAAGATTTGATCCCGTCTCGTGGAATGAGCAGTTCTTC

J: TRBJ2-1
D: NA
V: TRBV12-3/TRBV12-4
size: NA
CDR3: CASSLLEAYSEQFF
DNA: TGTGCCAGCAGTCTCCTCGAAGCCTACAGTGAGCAGTTCTTC

J: TRBJ2-7
D: NA
V: TRBV6-2/TRBV6-3
size: NA
CDR3: CASSYSGQSSYEQYF
DNA: TGTGCCAGCAGTTACTCAGGACAAAGCTCCTACGAGCAGTACTTC

J: TRBJ2-5
D: NA
V: TRBV20-1
size: NA
CDR3: CSARDGRQGRETQYF
DNA: TGCAGTGCTAGAGATGGAAGGCAGGGACGAGAGACCCAGTACTTC

J: TRBJ2-7
D: NA
V: TRBV10-3
size: NA
CDR3: CAISESDYEQYF
DNA: TGTGCCATCAGTGAGTCGGACTACGAGCAGTACTTC

J: TRBJ1-4
D: NA
V: TRBV11-2
size: NA
CDR3: CASSLSEKLFF
DNA: TGTGCCAGCAGCTTGTCTGAAAAACTGTTTTTT

J: TRBJ2-1
D: NA
V: TRBV6-6
size: once
CDR3: CASSPQVEQFF
DNA: TGTGCCAGCAGTCCACAGGTGGAGCAGTTCTTC

J: TRBJ2-7
D: NA
V: TRBV20-1
size: few
CDR3: CSAPGPAFYEQYF
DNA: TGCAGTGCCCCGGGCCCGGCCTTCTACGAGCAGTACTTC

J: TRBJ2-4
D: TRBD2
V: TRBV5-1
size: NA
CDR3: CASSQLKLAVPPVAKNIQYF
DNA: TGCGCCAGCAGCCAATTAAAACTAGCGGTCCCCCCGGTAGCCAAAAACATTCAGTACTTC

J: TRBJ2-2
D: NA
V: TRBV7-2
size: NA
CDR3: CASEKQKTIGELFF
DNA: TGTGCCAGCGAGAAGCAGAAGACGATCGGGGAGCTGTTTTTT

J: TRBJ1-1
D: NA
V: TRBV11-1
size: few
CDR3: CASTATGMNTEAFF
DNA: TGTGCCAGCACCGCAACAGGGATGAACACTGAAGCTTTCTTT

J: TRBJ2-5
D: NA
V: TRBV6-5
size: once
CDR3: CASSWSGPQYF
DNA: TGTGCCAGCAGTTGGAGCGGGCCCCAGTACTTC

J: TRBJ2-1
D: NA
V: TRBV28
size: NA
CDR3: CASSLGRVTYNEQFF
DNA: TGTGCCAGCAGCCTGGGCAGGGTGACTTACAATGAGCAGTTCTTC

J: TRBJ2-3
D: NA
V: TRBV12-3/TRBV12-4
size: few
CDR3: CASSMTYSGLYF
DNA: TGTGCCAGCAGTATGACTTACTCAGGGCTGTATTTT

J: TRBJ2-1
D: NA
V: TRBV12-3/TRBV12-4
size: many
CDR3: CASSVRVGNEQFF
DNA: TGTGCCAGCAGTGTCAGGGTAGGCAATGAGCAGTTCTTC

J: TRBJ2-2
D: TRBD1
V: TRBV7-9
size: few
CDR3: CASSRIGQGTGELFF
DNA: TGTGCCAGCAGCCGTATAGGACAGGGCACCGGGGAGCTGTTTTTT

J: TRBJ1-5
D: NA
V: TRBV20-1
size: many
CDR3: CSIQGLYSNQPQHF
DNA: TGCAGCATCCAGGGCCTTTATAGCAATCAGCCCCAGCATTTT

J: TRBJ2-1
D: NA
V: TRBV6-1
size: few
CDR3: CATQQTLSSYNEQFF
DNA: TGTGCCACTCAACAGACCCTCAGCTCCTACAATGAGCAGTTCTTC

J: TRBJ2-1
D: NA
V: TRBV12-3/TRBV12-4
size: NA
CDR3: CASHSGLNEQFF
DNA: TGTGCCAGCCACTCAGGGTTAAATGAGCAGTTCTTC

J: TRBJ2-7
D: TRBD1
V: TRBV29-1
size: NA
CDR3: CSVEPGQGPEQYF
DNA: TGCAGCGTTGAACCGGGACAGGGACCGGAGCAGTACTTC

J: TRBJ1-2
D: TRBD1
V: TRBV7-9
size: NA
CDR3: CASSSSGQDFYGYTF
DNA: TGTGCCAGCAGCTCCTCCGGACAGGACTTTTATGGCTACACCTTC

J: TRBJ2-6
D: TRBD1
V: TRBV24-1
size: few
CDR3: CATSGTGAGANVLTF
DNA: TGTGCCACCAGCGGGACAGGGGCTGGGGCCAACGTCCTGACTTTC

J: TRBJ1-2
D: NA
V: TRBV24-1
size: many
CDR3: CATSDLSYGYTF
DNA: TGTGCCACCAGTGATTTAAGTTATGGCTACACCTTC

J: TRBJ2-1
D: TRBD2
V: TRBV24-1
size: NA
CDR3: CATSEGGRAGEQFF
DNA: TGTGCCACCAGTGAAGGCGGGAGGGCCGGTGAGCAGTTCTTC

J: TRBJ2-7
D: TRBD1
V: TRBV28
size: many
CDR3: CASSFPDRGSYEQYF
DNA: TGTGCCAGCAGTTTCCCCGACAGGGGCTCCTACGAGCAGTACTTC

J: TRBJ2-1
D: NA
V: TRBV6-2/TRBV6-3
size: few
CDR3: CASSYQGRGYNEQFF
DNA: TGTGCCAGCAGTTACCAGGGGCGCGGGTACAATGAGCAGTTCTTC

J: TRBJ2-3
D: NA
V: TRBV20-1
size: NA
CDR3: CSASGAGNTDTQYF
DNA: TGCAGTGCTAGTGGCGCGGGTAACACAGATACGCAGTATTTT

J: TRBJ1-5
D: NA
V: TRBV6-5
size: many
CDR3: CASSYGGNQPQHF
DNA: TGTGCCAGCAGTTACGGTGGAAATCAGCCCCAGCATTTT

J: TRBJ2-1
D: NA
V: TRBV29-1
size: NA
CDR3: CSVEDPALLYNEQFF
DNA: TGCAGCGTTGAAGACCCAGCGCTACTCTACAATGAGCAGTTCTTC

J: TRBJ2-5
D: TRBD2
V: TRBV20-1
size: NA
CDR3: CSASPNTGTSGIQETQYF
DNA: TGCAGTGCTAGCCCCAACACCGGGACTAGCGGGATTCAAGAGACCCAGTACTTC

J: TRBJ2-7
D: NA
V: TRBV9
size: many
CDR3: CASSVGVVMHEQYF
DNA: TGTGCCAGCAGCGTGGGGGTAGTTATGCACGAGCAGTACTTC

J: TRBJ1-5
D: NA
V: TRBV4-1
size: NA
CDR3: CASSLVIGDSNQPQHF
DNA: TGCGCCAGCAGCTTGGTAATTGGAGACAGCAATCAGCCCCAGCATTTT

J: TRBJ2-4
D: NA
V: TRBV5-1
size: few
CDR3: CASSLDYRGRAKNIQYF
DNA: TGCGCCAGCAGCTTGGATTACCGGGGGCGAGCCAAAAACATTCAGTACTTC

J: TRBJ2-1
D: NA
V: TRBV20-1
size: NA
CDR3: CSAPVGSYNEQFF
DNA: TGCAGTGCGCCTGTGGGTTCCTACAATGAGCAGTTCTTC

J: TRBJ1-5
D: NA
V: TRBV20-1
size: NA
CDR3: CSALELTLGGQPQHF
DNA: TGCAGTGCACTAGAGCTTACCCTCGGAGGGCAGCCCCAGCATTTT

J: TRBJ1-2
D: NA
V: TRBV6-5
size: many
CDR3: CASSLGLEGLYGYTF
DNA: TGTGCCAGCAGCCTAGGACTAGAGGGGTTATATGGCTACACCTTC

J: TRBJ1-4
D: NA
V: TRBV5-1
size: NA
CDR3: CASSLGDKVGNEKLFF
DNA: TGCGCCAGCAGCTTGGGGGACAAGGTCGGAAATGAAAAACTGTTTTTT

J: TRBJ2-2
D: TRBD1
V: TRBV4-2
size: NA
CDR3: CASSQHGGTANYRGHTGELFF
DNA: TGTGCCAGCAGCCAACACGGTGGGACAGCAAACTACCGCGGACACACCGGGGAGCTGTTTTTT

J: TRBJ2-7
D: TRBD2
V: TRBV13
size: few
CDR3: CASSPPTSGGSYEQYF
DNA: TGTGCCAGCAGCCCACCAACTAGCGGGGGTTCCTACGAGCAGTACTTC

J: TRBJ1-5
D: NA
V: TRBV20-1
size: few
CDR3: CSASRRQNQPQHF
DNA: TGCAGTGCTAGTCGGCGGCAGAATCAGCCCCAGCATTTT

J: TRBJ2-1
D: NA
V: TRBV20-1
size: NA
CDR3: CSASNGAHNNEQFF
DNA: TGCAGTGCTAGTAATGGAGCCCATAACAATGAGCAGTTCTTC

J: TRBJ2-1
D: NA
V: TRBV18
size: many
CDR3: CASSRRYNEQFF
DNA: TGTGCCAGCTCACGACGGTACAATGAGCAGTTCTTC

J: TRBJ2-1
D: TRBD2
V: TRBV29-1
size: many
CDR3: CSVSKKAGLAGPEQFF
DNA: TGCAGCGTCTCCAAGAAGGCCGGACTAGCGGGACCTGAGCAGTTCTTC